This TCR beta chain came from a study of T cell repertoires in cytomegalovirus infection. Whole-study context: TCR beta signatures that were public indicated CMV infection and matching HLA type. General study results and limits: Based on cumulative public TCR beta family frequency, carriers of CMV plus the relevant HLA were identified.

This clonotype was detected many times. Its antigen is unidentified. TCRdb reanalysed the reads using MiXCR and keeps one entry per CDR3 protein. The table has about 900,000 distinct CDR3 sequences, about 33% seen once; the top ten hold roughly an eighth. The TCR was taken from a human donor in good health (CMV status not recorded). Some clones in this sample may be carry-over from other donors' samples. Source: cultured CD8+ T cells from PBMCs, taken from culture after CMV antigen stimulation.

Here the CDR3 reads CASSLGPMNTEAFF. In nucleotides, the CDR3 is TGTGCCAGCAGCTTGGGCCCCATGAACACTGAAGCTTTCTTT. J is TRBJ1-1 and V is TRBV7-6; D is ambiguous. The CDR3 consists of 14 residues. Germline V CDR1 and CDR2: SGHVS, FNYEAQ. V shed 3 bases and J shed 0 bases, with 8 bases lying between them. The full variable domain, rest sourced from reference TRBV7-6 and TRBJ1-1, is GAGVSQSPRYKVTKRGQDVALRCDPISGHVSLYWYRQALGQGPEFLTYFNYEAQQDKSGLPNDRFSAERPEGSISTLTIQRTEQRDSAMYRCASSLGPMNTEAFFGQGTRLTVV.